The 18 T cell receptor beta chains given below trace back to one sample, sequenced in a study of blood T cell repertoires in COVID-19. Profiling relied on immunoSEQ multiplex PCR, and the TCRdb table lists in-frame clones only, not all of them. The sample carries some 120,000 clones, roughly 91% recorded once. Sequencing used peripheral blood. The receptors were gathered from a human donor in a cohort sampled during active COVID-19.

The V call is TRBV21-1, the J call TRBJ1-1; TRBD1 is the table's D call and was not checked against the DNA. TRBV21-1 counts as a pseudogene. This CDR3 region has 12 residues. The CDR3 DNA sequence: TGTGCCAGCAGCAAAGAAGGGGGAGACGCTTTCTTT. This sequence encodes CASSKEGGDAFF.

V and J are TRBV7-8 and TRBJ1-4; 7 nucleotides line up with TRBD1. The CDR3 contains 14 residues. V shed 5 bases and J 5 bases; nucleotides not matched to a gene: 5. Germline-derived CDR1 and CDR2 are SGHVS and FQNEAQ. The CDR3 sequence is CASSITGENEKLFF. CDR3 in DNA: TGTGCCAGCAGCATAACAGGGGAAAATGAAAAACTGTTTTTT.

This rearrangement joins TRBV19 to TRBJ2-5, with no clear D. Trimming took off 3 bases at V and 3 bases at J, with 11 bases between the two ends. The CDR3 covers 14 residues. CDR1 LNHDA and CDR2 SQIVND come from the germline V gene (reference sequence). This CDR3 is CASSITGYEETQYF. The CDR3, as DNA: TGTGCCAGTAGTATTACCGGTTATGAAGAGACCCAGTACTTC.

The chain carries TRBV5-4 and TRBJ2-1; 7 bases are a match to TRBD1. Germline loops: CDR1 SGHNT, CDR2 YYREEE (reference sequence). Germline trimming cut 2 bases from V and 3 bases from J; bases unmatched to any gene: 5. The CDR3 extends over 15 amino acids. In nucleotides, the CDR3 is TGTGCCAGCAGCTTAGGGGGCTCCGGCTACAATGAGCAGTTCTTC. It translates to CASSLGGSGYNEQFF.

This clone was seen once. J is TRBJ2-7 and V is TRBV11-2, with 11 bases fitting TRBD1. Germline values: CDR1 SGHAT, CDR2 FQNNGV. The CDR3 contains 15 residues. Losses at the gene ends were 2 bases for V and 2 bases for J; bases not matched to a gene: 2. The CDR3 loop is CASSLSDRGPYEQYF. CDR3 sequence (DNA): TGTGCCAGCAGCTTATCGGACAGGGGGCCCTACGAGCAGTACTTC. Drawing the rest from reference TRBV11-2 and TRBJ2-7, the complete variable domain is EAGVAQSPRYKIIEKRQSVAFWCNPISGHATLYWYQQILGQGPKLLIQFQNNGVVDDSQLPKDRFSAERLKGVDSTLKIQPAKLEDSAVYLCASSLSDRGPYEQYFGPGTRLTVT.

About this clone itself: Other nucleotide sequences from this sample produce the same CDR3. The rearrangement joins TRBV4-1 to TRBJ2-7, with 7 nucleotides matching TRBD2. The CDR3 consists of 17 residues. Germline CDR1 and CDR2: MGHRA and YSYEKL. After removal of 1 base from V and 0 bases from J, the junction contained 9 bases not matched to a gene. CDR3 amino acids: CASSQASSGRSSYEQYF. CDR3 sequence (DNA): TGCGCCAGCAGCCAAGCCTCTAGCGGTAGGAGCTCCTACGAGCAGTACTTC.

Note on this clone: The junction does not match germline at one end; this may be a read error. The V and J genes are TRBV7-7 and TRBJ2-1; 7 bases line up with TRBD2. Germline lookup yields CDR1 SSHAT and CDR2 FNYEAQ (reference sequence). This CDR3 has 15 amino acids. The CDR3 sequence is CASSSGGTSHNEQFF. Here the CDR3 DNA reads TGTGCTAGCAGCTCGGGGGGAACTAGCCACAATGAGCAGTTCTTC.

The chain combines TRBV7-6 with TRBJ2-1; TRBD2 matches at 10 bases. Germline values: CDR1 SGHVS, CDR2 FNYEAQ. The CDR3 consists of 19 residues. V trimming: 4 bases; J trimming: 5 bases; junction bases outside the gene matches: 17. CDR3 amino acids: CASSSIAISSGSKDNEQFF. CDR3 coding DNA: TGTGCCAGCAGCTCAATTGCCATCTCTAGCGGGAGTAAGGACAATGAGCAGTTCTTC.

Turning to this clone: Other DNA sequences of this sample code for an identical CDR3. The rearrangement uses TRBV5-1 and TRBJ2-7, with D perhaps matching TRBD2 (5 bases). Trimming pared 3 bases from V and 4 bases from J, leaving 8 bases between. This CDR3 contains 12 residues. The germline gives CDR1 SGHRS, CDR2 YFSETQ. The CDR3 is CASSSGSYEQYF. CDR3 DNA sequence: TGCGCCAGCAGCTCGGGGAGTTACGAGCAGTACTTC.

V gene TRBV28 combines with J gene TRBJ1-1; no firm D call. Germline V gene data show CDR1 as MDHEN and CDR2 as SYDVKM. The V gene lost 1 base and the J gene lost 3 bases, with 12 bases spanning the gap. CDR3 length equals 15 residues. Here the CDR3 DNA reads TGTGCCAGCAGTTTATCCCCGACGGGGTACACTGAAGCTTTCTTT. As protein: CASSLSPTGYTEAFF.

The chain couples TRBV19 to TRBJ2-3; tentatively, D is TRBD2 (6 bases). This CDR3 comprises 15 residues. CDR1 LNHDA and CDR2 SQIVND come from the germline V gene (reference sequence). Trimming took off 3 bases at V and 4 bases at J, with 14 bases between the two ends. The CDR3 nucleotides read TGTGCCAGTAGTATCTACGGGAGTCTCCCAGATACGCAGTATTTT. Protein product: CASSIYGSLPDTQYF.

V and J are TRBV7-6 and TRBJ2-2; weak D call: TRBD1 (6 bases). The CDR3 extends over 14 amino acids. Germline values: CDR1 SGHVS, CDR2 FNYEAQ. The V end was cut by 6 bases, the J end by 5 bases, with 13 bases between. The CDR3 region is CASSTGTQTGELFF. CDR3 nucleotide sequence: TGTGCCAGCAGTACCGGGACACAGACCGGGGAGCTGTTTTTT.

CDR3 amino acids: CASSSGQADALYGYTF. The CDR3 DNA is TGTGCCAGCAGCTCCGGACAGGCAGACGCCCTCTATGGCTACACCTTC. The chain joins TRBV13 to TRBJ1-2, with 7 bases that match TRBD1. Losses at the gene ends were 4 bases for V and 4 bases for J; bases not matched to a gene: 12. Per germline, CDR1 PRHDT and CDR2 FYEKMQ (reference sequence). This CDR3 is 16 amino acids long.

The V and J genes are TRBV19 and TRBJ2-5; 7 bases fit TRBD1. The CDR3 has 13 amino acids. Germline V lookup: CDR1 LNHDA, CDR2 SQIVND (reference sequence). V trimming: 10 bases; J trimming: 5 bases; junction bases outside the gene matches: 10. CDR3 DNA: TGTGCCACTCACGACAGGGTTCGGGAGACCCAGTACTTC. Translating gives CATHDRVRETQYF.

This clone was found once. The chain is built from TRBV19 and TRBJ2-7, with 8 bases lining up with TRBD2. The germline CDR1 and CDR2 sequences are LNHDA and SQIVND (reference sequence). This CDR3 comprises 14 residues. V shed 4 bases, J shed 4 bases, and the junction held 6 bases outside the gene matches. The CDR3 bases are TGTGCCAGTAGTACCCGGGGGGGAGATTACGAGCAGTACTTC. Its translation is CASSTRGGDYEQYF.

V is TRBV5-1 and J is TRBJ2-7; 12 nucleotides agree with TRBD2. Unmatched junction bases numbered 4, after V lost 0 bases and J lost 6 bases. This CDR3 contains 15 residues. CDR1 and CDR2 from the germline V gene are SGHRS and YFSETQ. The CDR3 is CASSLELAGGPEQYF. The CDR3 DNA reads as TGCGCCAGCAGCTTGGAACTAGCGGGGGGCCCCGAGCAGTACTTC.

The chain is built from TRBV3-1 (or the pseudogene TRBV3-2) and TRBJ2-3, with 9 bases fitting TRBD1. The V gene end was trimmed by 1 base and the J gene end by 12 bases; junction bases not matched to a gene: 17. In germline, CDR1 is LGHDT, CDR2 YNNKEL (reference sequence). This CDR3 region has 17 residues. The CDR3 DNA reads TGTGCCAGCAGCCAAGGAAACAGGGGGCGTTCTATTACGGTTCAGTATTTT. Translating it yields CASSQGNRGRSITVQYF.

V is TRBV18 and J is TRBJ1-1, with 7 bases that match TRBD1. V lost 2 bases, J lost 10 bases, and 4 bases stayed unmatched. The CDR3 has 12 residues. Germline lookup yields CDR1 KGHSH and CDR2 LQKENI. CDR3 coding DNA: TGTGCCAGCTCACCAGACAGGGATGTAGCTTTCTTT. Translated, it gives CASSPDRDVAFF.